This TCR beta chain was sequenced in a study of blood T cells in healthy people across ages. Study results and caveats: Naive T cell percentage showed a strong correlation with the diversity of TCR beta. The study regarded diversity estimates from one million T cells as underestimates.

About this clonotype: The antigen is not known.

Primed by a sample-barcoded 5' primer and a J-beta primer mix, a second PCR proceeded for roughly 6 to 12 cycles. Every cDNA was tagged by a template-switch adaptor with 12 random nucleotides. Using its own MiXCR run on the 5' RACE reads, TCRdb lists one record per CDR3 protein. This table has some 900,000 distinct CDR3 sequences, around 49% appearing once. Germline values: CDR1 KGHDR, CDR2 SFDVKD. There are 16 residues in the CDR3. Trimming cost V 4 bases and J 2 bases, with 14 bases left between them. Every sample gave at least 5 micrograms of total RNA when it was extracted. This clonotype was obtained from a man aged 30 to 39 in good health. The material sequenced was blood. The chain employs TRBV24-1 and TRBJ2-1, with D possibly matching TRBD1 (6 bases). The chain's CDR3 is CATSEPGQMTYNEQFF. The CDR3 DNA reads TGTGCCACCAGTGAACCCGGACAGATGACCTACAATGAGCAGTTCTTC.